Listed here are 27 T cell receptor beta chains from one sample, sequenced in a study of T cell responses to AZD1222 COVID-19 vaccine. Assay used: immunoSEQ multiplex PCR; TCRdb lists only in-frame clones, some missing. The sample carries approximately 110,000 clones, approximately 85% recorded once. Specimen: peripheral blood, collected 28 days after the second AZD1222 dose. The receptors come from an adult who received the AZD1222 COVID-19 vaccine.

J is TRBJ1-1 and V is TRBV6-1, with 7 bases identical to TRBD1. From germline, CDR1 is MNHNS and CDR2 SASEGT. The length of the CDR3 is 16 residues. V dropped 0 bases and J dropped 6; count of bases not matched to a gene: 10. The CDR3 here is CASSEAGGQSGSEAFF. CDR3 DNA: TGTGCCAGCAGTGAAGCTGGGGGACAGTCGGGGTCTGAAGCTTTCTTT.

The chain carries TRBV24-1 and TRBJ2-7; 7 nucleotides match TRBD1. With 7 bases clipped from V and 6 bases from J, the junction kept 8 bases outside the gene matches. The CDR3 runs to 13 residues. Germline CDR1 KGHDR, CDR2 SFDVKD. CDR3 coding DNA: TGTGCCACCAGCGAGGGGGCCGTAGGCGAGCAGTACTTC. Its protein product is CATSEGAVGEQYF.

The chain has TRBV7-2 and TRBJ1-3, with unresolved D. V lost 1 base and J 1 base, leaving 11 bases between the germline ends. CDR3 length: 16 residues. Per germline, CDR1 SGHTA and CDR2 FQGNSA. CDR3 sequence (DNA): TGTGCCAGCAGCTTAGAGGGTCATTTGTCTGGAAACACCATATATTTT. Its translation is CASSLEGHLSGNTIYF.

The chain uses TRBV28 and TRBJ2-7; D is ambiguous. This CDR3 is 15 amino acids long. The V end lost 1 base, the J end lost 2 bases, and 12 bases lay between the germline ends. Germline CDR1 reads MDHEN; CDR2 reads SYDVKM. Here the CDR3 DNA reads TGTGCCAGCAGTTTATCCAGTAGCAGTACCTACGAGCAGTACTTC. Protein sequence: CASSLSSSSTYEQYF.

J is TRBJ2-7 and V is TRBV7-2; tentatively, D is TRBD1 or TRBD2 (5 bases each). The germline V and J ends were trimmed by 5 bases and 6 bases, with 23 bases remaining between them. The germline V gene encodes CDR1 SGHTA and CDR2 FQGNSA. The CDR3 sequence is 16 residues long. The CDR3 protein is CASSQASGAAAFEQYF. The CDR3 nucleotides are TGTGCCAGCAGCCAGGCGTCCGGGGCCGCCGCTTTCGAGCAGTACTTC.

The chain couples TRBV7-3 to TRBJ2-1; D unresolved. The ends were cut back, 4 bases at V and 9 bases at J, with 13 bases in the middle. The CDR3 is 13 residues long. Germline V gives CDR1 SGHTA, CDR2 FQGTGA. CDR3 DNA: TGTGCCAGCAGCTCAAACCCGGTGGGTGAGCAGTTCTTC. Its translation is CASSSNPVGEQFF.

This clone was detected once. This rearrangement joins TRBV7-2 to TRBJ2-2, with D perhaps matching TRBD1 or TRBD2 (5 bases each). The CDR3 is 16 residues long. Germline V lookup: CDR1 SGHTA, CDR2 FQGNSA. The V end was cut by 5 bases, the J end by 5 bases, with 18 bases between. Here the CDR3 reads CASSPEAGWWTGELFF. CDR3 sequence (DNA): TGTGCCAGCAGCCCGGAGGCAGGGTGGTGGACCGGGGAGCTGTTTTTT. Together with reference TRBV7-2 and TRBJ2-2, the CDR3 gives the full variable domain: GAGVSQSPSNKVTEKGKDVELRCDPISGHTALYWYRQSLGQGLEFLIYFQGNSAPDKSGLPSDRFSAERTGGSVSTLTIQRTQQEDSAVYLCASSPEAGWWTGELFFGEGSRLTVL.

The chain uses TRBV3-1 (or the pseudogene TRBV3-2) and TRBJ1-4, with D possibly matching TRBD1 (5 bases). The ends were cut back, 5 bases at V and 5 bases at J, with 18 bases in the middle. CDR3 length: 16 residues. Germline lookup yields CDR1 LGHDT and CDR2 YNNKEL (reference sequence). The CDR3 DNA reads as TGTGCCAGCAGCTTCTTCCGGAAGTCAGGGAATGAAAAACTGTTTTTT. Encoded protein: CASSFFRKSGNEKLFF.

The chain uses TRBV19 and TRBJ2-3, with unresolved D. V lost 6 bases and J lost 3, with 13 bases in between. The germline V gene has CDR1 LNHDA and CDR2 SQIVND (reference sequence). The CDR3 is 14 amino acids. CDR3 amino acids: CASRVGSFTDTQYF. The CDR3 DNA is TGTGCCAGTAGAGTGGGGTCTTTTACAGATACGCAGTATTTT.

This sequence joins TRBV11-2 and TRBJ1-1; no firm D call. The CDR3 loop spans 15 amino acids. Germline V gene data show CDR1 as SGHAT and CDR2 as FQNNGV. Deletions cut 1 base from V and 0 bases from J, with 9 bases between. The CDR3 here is CASSLAGSLNTEAFF. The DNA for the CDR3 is TGTGCCAGCAGCTTAGCGGGGTCGCTGAACACTGAAGCTTTCTTT. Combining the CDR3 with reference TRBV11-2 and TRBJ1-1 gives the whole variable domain EAGVAQSPRYKIIEKRQSVAFWCNPISGHATLYWYQQILGQGPKLLIQFQNNGVVDDSQLPKDRFSAERLKGVDSTLKIQPAKLEDSAVYLCASSLAGSLNTEAFFGQGTRLTVV.

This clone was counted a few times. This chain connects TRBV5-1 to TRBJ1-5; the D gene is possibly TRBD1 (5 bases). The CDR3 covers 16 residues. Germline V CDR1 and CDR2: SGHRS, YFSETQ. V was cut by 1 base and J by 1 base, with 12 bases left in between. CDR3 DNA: TGCGCCAGCAGCTTGTGGGGCAGGGACAGCAATCAGCCCCAGCATTTT. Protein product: CASSLWGRDSNQPQHF.

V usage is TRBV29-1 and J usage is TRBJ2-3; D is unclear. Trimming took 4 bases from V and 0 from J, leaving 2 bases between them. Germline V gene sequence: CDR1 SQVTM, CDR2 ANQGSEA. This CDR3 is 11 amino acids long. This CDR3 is CSVASTDTQYF. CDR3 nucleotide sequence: TGCAGCGTTGCTAGCACAGATACGCAGTATTTT.

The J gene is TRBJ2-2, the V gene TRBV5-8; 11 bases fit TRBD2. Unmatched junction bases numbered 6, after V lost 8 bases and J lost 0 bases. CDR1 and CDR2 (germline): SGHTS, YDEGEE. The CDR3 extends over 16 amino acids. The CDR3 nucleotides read TGTGCCAGAGTTAGCGGGGGGGCCTCGAACACCGGGGAGCTGTTTTTT. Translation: CARVSGGASNTGELFF.

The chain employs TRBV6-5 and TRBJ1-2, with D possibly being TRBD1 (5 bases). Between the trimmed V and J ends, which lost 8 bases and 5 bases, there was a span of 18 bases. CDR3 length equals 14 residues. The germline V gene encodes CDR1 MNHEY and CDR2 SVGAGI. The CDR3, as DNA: TGTGCCAGCTCTGTAACAAGTCAGGGTTATGGCTACACCTTC. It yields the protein CASSVTSQGYGYTF.

In DNA form, the CDR3 reads TGTGCCAGCAGCTTACTGACAGGCACTGAAGCTTTCTTT. Protein: CASSLLTGTEAFF. The chain recombines TRBV11-3 with TRBJ1-1; D may be TRBD1 (6 bases). The length of the CDR3 is 13 residues. Germline CDR1 SGHNT, CDR2 YENEEA. Deletions cut 2 bases from V and 4 bases from J, with 8 bases between.

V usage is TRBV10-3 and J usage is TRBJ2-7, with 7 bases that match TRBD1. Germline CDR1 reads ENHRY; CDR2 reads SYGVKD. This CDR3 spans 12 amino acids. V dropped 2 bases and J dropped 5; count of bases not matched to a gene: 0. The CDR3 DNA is TGTGCCATCAGTGAGACAGGGGACGAGCAGTACTTC. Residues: CAISETGDEQYF.

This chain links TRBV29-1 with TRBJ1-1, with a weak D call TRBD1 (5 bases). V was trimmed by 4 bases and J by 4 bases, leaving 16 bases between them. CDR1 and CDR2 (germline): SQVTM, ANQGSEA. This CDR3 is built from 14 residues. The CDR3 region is CSVVGAGGSTEAFF. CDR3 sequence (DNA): TGCAGCGTTGTAGGGGCAGGAGGGAGCACTGAAGCTTTCTTT.

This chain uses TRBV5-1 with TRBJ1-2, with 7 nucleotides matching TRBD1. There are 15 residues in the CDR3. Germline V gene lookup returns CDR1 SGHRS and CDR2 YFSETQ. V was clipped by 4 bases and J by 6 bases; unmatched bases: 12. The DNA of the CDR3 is TGCGCCAGCAGCGTGGGTTCAGGGGGGAGAGATGGCTACACCTTC. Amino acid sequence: CASSVGSGGRDGYTF.

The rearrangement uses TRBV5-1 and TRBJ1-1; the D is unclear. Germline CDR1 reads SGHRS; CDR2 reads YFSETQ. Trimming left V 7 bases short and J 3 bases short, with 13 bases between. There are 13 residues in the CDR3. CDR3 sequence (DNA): TGCGCCAGCGCACTCACTGGGGACACTGAAGCTTTCTTT. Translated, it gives CASALTGDTEAFF.

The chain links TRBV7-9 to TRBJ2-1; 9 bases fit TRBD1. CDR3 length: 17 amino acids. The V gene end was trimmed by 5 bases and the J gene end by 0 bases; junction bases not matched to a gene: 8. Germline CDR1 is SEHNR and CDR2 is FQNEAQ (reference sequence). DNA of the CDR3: TGTGCCAGCAGCCCAGGACAGGGGCTTAGCTCCTACAATGAGCAGTTCTTC. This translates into CASSPGQGLSSYNEQFF.

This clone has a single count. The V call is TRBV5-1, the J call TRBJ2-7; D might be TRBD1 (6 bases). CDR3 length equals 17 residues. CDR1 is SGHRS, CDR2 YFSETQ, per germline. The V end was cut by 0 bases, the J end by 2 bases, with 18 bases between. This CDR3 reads CASSLDARDTVPYEQYF. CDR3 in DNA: TGCGCCAGCAGCTTGGACGCCCGGGACACAGTTCCCTACGAGCAGTACTTC.

The DNA for the CDR3 is TGTGCCAGCAGTTATATGGGTGGAAACCCCTACGAGCAGTACTTC. Amino acids: CASSYMGGNPYEQYF. The V and J genes are TRBV6-5 and TRBJ2-7; D gene unclear. This CDR3 is built from 15 residues. Trimming stripped 3 bases from V and 2 bases from J, with 14 bases between. CDR1 is MNHEY, CDR2 SVGAGI, per germline.

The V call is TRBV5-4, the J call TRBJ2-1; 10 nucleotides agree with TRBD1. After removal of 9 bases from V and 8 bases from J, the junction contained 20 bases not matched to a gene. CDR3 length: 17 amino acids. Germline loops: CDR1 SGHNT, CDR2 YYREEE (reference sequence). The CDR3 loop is CATYEETGGTNKDEQFF. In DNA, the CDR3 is TGTGCCACCTACGAGGAGACAGGGGGCACTAACAAGGATGAGCAGTTCTTC.

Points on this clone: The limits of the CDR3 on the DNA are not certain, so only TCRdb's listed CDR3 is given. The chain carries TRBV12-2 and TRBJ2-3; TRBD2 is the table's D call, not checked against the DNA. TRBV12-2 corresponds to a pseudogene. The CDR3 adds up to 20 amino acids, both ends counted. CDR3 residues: CASRRGQGGGVGGGTDTQYF.

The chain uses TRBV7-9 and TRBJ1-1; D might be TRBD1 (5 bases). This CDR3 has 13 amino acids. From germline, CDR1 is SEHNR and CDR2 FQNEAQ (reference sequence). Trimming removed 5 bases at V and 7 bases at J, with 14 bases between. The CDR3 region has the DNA TGTGCCAGCAGCCCCCCGGGGCATCTTGAAGCTTTCTTT. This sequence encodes CASSPPGHLEAFF.

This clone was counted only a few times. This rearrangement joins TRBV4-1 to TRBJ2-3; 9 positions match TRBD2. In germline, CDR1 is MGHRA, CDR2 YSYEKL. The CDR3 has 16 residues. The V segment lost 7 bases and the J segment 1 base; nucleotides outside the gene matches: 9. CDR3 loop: CASTGTSWFRTDTQYF. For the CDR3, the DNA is TGCGCCAGCACTGGGACTAGCTGGTTCCGCACAGATACGCAGTATTTT.

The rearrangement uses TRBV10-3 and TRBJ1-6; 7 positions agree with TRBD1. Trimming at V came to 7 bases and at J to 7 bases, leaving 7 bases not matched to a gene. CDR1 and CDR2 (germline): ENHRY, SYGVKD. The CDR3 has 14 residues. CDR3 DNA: TGTGCCATCACAGGGGACAGCTCCAATTCACCCCTCCACTTT. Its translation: CAITGDSSNSPLHF.